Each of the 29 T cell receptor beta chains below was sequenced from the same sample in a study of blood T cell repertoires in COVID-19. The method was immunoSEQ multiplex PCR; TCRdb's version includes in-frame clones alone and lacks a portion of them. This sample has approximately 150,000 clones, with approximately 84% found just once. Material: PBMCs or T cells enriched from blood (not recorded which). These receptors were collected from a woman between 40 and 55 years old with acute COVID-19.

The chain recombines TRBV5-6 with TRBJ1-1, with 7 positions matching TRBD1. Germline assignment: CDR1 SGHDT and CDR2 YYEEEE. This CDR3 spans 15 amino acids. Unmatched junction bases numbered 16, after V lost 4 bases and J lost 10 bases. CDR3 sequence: CASSTTGVARVGAFF. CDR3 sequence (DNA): TGTGCCAGCAGCACAACAGGGGTTGCGAGGGTAGGAGCTTTCTTT.

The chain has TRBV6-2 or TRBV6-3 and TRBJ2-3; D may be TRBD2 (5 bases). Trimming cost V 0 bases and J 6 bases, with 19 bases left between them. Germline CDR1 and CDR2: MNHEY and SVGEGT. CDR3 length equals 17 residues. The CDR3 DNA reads TGTGCCAGCAGTTACTCGAGGGAGCTGGATTTGCGGGATACGCAGTATTTT. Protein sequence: CASSYSRELDLRDTQYF.

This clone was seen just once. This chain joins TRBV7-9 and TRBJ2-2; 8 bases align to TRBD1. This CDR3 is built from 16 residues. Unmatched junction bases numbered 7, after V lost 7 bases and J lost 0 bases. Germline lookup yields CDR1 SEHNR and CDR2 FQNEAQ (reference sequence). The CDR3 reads CASTWQGAANTGELFF. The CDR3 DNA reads TGTGCCAGCACCTGGCAGGGGGCAGCGAACACCGGGGAGCTGTTTTTT.

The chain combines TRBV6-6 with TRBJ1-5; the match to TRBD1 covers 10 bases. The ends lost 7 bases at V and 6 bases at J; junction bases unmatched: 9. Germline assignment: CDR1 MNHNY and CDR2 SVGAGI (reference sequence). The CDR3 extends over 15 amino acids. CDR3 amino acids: CASTPGQGQSQPQHF. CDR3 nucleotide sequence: TGTGCCAGCACCCCGGGACAGGGGCAAAGTCAGCCCCAGCATTTT.

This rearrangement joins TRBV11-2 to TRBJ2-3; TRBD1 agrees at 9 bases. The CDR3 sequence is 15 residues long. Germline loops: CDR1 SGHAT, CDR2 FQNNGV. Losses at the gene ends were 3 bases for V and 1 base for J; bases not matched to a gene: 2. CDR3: CASSFGTGRTDTQYF. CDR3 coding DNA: TGTGCCAGCAGCTTCGGGACAGGGCGCACAGATACGCAGTATTTT.

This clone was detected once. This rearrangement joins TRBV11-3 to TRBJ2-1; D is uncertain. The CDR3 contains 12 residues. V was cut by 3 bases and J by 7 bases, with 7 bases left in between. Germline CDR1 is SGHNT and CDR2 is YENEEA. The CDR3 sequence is CASSLSSNEQFF. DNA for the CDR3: TGTGCCAGCAGCTTGTCCAGTAATGAGCAGTTCTTC.

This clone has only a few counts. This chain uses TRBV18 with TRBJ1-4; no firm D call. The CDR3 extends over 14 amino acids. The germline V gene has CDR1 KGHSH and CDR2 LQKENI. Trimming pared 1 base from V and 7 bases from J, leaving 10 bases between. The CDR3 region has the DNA TGTGCCAGCTCACCACGGGAGTGGGGTGAAAAACTGTTTTTT. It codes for CASSPREWGEKLFF.

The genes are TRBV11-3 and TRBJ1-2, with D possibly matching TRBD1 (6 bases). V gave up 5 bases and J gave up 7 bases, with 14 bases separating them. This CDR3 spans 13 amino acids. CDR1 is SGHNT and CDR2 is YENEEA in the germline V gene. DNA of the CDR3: TGTGCCAGCAGCCCCGAGGGCAGGGGTGGCTACACCTTC. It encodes CASSPEGRGGYTF. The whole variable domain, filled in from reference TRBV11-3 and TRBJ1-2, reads EAGVVQSPRYKIIEKKQPVAFWCNPISGHNTLYWYLQNLGQGPELLIRYENEEAVDDSQLPKDRFSAERLKGVDSTLKIQPAELGDSAVYLCASSPEGRGGYTFGSGTRLTVV.

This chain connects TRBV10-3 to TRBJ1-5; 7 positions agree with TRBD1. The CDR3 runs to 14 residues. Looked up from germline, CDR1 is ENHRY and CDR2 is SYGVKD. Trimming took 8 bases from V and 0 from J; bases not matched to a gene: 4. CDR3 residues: CAIRGQDSNQPQHF. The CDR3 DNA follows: TGTGCCATCCGTGGACAGGATAGCAATCAGCCCCAGCATTTT.

CDR3 sequence: CASSSSGTGAGNTIYF. As DNA, the CDR3 is TGTGCCAGCAGTTCATCCGGGACAGGGGCTGGAAACACCATATATTTT. The chain has TRBV5-6 and TRBJ1-3; 10 nucleotides agree with TRBD1. The CDR3 contains 16 residues. Germline CDR1 is SGHDT and CDR2 is YYEEEE. V lost 5 bases and J lost 2; bases outside the gene matches: 7. The full variable domain, its missing parts supplied by reference TRBV5-6 and TRBJ1-3, is DAGVTQSPTHLIKTRGQQVTLRCSPKSGHDTVSWYQQALGQGPQFIFQYYEEEERQRGNFPDRFSGHQFPNYSSELNVNALLLGDSALYLCASSSSGTGAGNTIYFGEGSWLTVV.

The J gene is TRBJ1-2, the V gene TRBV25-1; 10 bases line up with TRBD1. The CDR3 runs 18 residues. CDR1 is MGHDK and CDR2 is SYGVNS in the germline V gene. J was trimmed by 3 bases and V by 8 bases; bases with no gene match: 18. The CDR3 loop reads CASDPLLSTGGEHYGYTF. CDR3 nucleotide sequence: TGTGCCAGCGACCCACTCCTTTCGACAGGGGGCGAGCACTATGGCTACACCTTC.

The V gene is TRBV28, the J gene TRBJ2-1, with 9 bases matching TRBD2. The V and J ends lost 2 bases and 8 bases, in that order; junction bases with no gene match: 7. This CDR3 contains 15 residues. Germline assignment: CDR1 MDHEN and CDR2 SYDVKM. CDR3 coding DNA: TGTGCCAGCAGTTTACGTAGCGGGAGAGGAGATGAGCAGTTCTTC. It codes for CASSLRSGRGDEQFF.

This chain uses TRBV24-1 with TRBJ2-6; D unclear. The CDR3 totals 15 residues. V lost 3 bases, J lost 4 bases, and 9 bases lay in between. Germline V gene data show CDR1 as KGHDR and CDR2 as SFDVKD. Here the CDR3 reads CATSDAWPGANVLTF. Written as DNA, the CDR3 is TGTGCCACCAGTGATGCCTGGCCAGGGGCCAACGTCCTGACTTTC.

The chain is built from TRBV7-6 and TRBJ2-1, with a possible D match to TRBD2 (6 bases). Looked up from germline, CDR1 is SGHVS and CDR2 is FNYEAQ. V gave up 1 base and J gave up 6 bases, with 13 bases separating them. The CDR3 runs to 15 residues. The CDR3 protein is CASSLVALASNEQFF. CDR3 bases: TGTGCCAGCAGCTTAGTTGCCCTAGCGAGCAATGAGCAGTTCTTC.

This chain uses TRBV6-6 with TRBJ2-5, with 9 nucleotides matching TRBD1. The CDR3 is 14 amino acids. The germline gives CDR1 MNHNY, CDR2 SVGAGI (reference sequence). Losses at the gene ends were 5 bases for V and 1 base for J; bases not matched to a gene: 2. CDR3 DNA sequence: TGTGCCAGCAGTGCACAGGGGGCCCAAGAGACCCAGTACTTC. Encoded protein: CASSAQGAQETQYF.

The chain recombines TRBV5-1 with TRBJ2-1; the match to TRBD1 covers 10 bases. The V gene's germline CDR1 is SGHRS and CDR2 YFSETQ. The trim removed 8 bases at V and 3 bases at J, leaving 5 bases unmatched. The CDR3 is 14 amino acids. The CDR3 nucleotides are TGCGCCAGTTCGGGACAGGGGCGCTACAATGAGCAGTTCTTC. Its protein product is CASSGQGRYNEQFF.

Here the CDR3 DNA reads TGTGCCAGCAGCTCCCACCGGGACAGCAATGCGGGAGAGCAGTTCTTC. Its translation is CASSSHRDSNAGEQFF. This chain joins TRBV11-2 and TRBJ2-1, with a weak D call TRBD1 (7 bases). The germline V and J ends were trimmed by 4 bases and 10 bases, with 23 bases remaining between them. Germline V gives CDR1 SGHAT, CDR2 FQNNGV. CDR3 length: 16 amino acids.

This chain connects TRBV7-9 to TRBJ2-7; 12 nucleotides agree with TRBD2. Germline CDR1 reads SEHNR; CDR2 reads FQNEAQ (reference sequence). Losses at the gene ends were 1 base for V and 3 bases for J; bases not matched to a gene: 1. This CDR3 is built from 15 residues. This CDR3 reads CASSLGTSGIYEQYF. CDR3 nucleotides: TGTGCCAGCAGCTTAGGGACTAGCGGGATCTACGAGCAGTACTTC.

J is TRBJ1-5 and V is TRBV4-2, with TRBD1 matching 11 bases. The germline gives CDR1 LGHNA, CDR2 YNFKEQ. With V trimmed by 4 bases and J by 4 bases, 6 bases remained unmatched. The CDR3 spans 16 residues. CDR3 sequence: CASSPGQGGRNQPQHF. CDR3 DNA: TGTGCCAGCAGCCCGGGACAGGGGGGACGTAATCAGCCCCAGCATTTT.

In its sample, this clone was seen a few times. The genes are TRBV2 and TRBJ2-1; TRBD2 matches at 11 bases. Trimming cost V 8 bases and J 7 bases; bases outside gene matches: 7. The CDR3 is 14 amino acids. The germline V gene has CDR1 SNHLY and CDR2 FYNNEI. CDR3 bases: TGTGCCAGCTTAGCGGGAGGGCCCCTAAATGAGCAGTTCTTC. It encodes CASLAGGPLNEQFF.

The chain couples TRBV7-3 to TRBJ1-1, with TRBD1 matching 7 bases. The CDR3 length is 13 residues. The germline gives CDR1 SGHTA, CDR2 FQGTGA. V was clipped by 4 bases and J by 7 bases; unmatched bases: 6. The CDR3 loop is CASSSHRDSEAFF. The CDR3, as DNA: TGTGCCAGCAGCTCTCACCGGGACAGTGAAGCTTTCTTT.

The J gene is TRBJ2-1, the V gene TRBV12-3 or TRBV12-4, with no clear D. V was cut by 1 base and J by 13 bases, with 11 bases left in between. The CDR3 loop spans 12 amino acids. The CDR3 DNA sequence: TGTGCCAGCAGTTTAGGGAGTCCGATCCAGTTCTTC. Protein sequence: CASSLGSPIQFF.

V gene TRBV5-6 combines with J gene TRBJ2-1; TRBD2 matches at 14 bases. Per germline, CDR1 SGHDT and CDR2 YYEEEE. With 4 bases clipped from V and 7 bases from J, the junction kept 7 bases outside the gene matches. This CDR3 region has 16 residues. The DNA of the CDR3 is TGTGCCAGCAGCGCGGCAGGGACTAGCGGGAGAAATGAGCAGTTCTTC. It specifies CASSAAGTSGRNEQFF.

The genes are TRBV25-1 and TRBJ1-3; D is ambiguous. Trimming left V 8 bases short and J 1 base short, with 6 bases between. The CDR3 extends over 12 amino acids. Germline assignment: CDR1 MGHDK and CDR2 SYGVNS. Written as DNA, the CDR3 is TGTGCCAGCCTGACATCTGGAAACACCATATATTTT. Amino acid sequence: CASLTSGNTIYF.

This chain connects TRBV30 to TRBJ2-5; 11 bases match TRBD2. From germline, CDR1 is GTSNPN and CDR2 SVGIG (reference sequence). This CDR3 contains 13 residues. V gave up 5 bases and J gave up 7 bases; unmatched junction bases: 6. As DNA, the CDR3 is TGTGCCTGGGGACCTCTAGCGGGGGGGACCCAGTACTTC. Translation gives CAWGPLAGGTQYF.

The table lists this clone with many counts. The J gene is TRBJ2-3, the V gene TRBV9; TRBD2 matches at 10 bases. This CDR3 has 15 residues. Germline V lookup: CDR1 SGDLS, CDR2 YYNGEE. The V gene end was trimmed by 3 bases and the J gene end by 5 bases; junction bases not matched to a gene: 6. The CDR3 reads CASSAGTSDVDTQYF. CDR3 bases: TGTGCCAGCAGCGCCGGGACTAGCGACGTAGATACGCAGTATTTT.

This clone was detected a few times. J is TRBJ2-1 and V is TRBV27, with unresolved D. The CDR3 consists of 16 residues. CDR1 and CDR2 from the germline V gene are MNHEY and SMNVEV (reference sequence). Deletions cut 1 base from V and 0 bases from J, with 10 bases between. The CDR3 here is CASSLLGHSSYNEQFF. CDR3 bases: TGTGCCAGCAGTTTATTGGGCCACAGCTCCTACAATGAGCAGTTCTTC.

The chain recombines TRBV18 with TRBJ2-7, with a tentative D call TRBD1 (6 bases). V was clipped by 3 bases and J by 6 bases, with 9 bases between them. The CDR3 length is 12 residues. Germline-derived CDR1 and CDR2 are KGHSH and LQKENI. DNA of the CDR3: TGTGCCAGCTCACCCAGGGGATCCGAGCAGTACTTC. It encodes CASSPRGSEQYF.

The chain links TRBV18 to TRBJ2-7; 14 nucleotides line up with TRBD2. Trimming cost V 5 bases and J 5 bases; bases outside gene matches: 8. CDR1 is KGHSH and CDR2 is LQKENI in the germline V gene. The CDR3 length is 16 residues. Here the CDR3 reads CASSSTVGLAGDEQYF. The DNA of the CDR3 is TGTGCCAGCTCATCAACGGTGGGACTAGCGGGAGACGAGCAGTACTTC. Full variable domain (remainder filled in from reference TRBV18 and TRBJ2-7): NAGVMQNPRHLVRRRGQEARLRCSPMKGHSHVYWYRQLPEEGLKFMVYLQKENIIDESGMPKERFSAEFPKEGPSILRIQQVVRGDSAAYFCASSSTVGLAGDEQYFGPGTRLTVT.